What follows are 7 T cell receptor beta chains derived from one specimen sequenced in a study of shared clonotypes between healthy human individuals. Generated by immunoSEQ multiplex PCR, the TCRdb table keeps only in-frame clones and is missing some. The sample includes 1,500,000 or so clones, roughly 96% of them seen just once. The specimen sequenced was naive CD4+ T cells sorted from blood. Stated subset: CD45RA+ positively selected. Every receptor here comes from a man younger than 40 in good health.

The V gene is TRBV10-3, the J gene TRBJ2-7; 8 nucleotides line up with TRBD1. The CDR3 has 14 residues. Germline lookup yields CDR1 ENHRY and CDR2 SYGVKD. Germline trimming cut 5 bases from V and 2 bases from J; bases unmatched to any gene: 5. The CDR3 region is CAISKTGGAYEQYF. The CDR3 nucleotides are TGTGCCATCAGTAAAACAGGGGGAGCCTACGAGCAGTACTTC.

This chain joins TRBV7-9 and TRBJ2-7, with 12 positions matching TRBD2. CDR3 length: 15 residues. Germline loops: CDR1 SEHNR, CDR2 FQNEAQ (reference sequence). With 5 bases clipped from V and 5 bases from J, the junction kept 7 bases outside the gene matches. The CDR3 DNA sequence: TGTGCCAGCAGCGTTGCTAGCGGGAGGGAGGACGAGCAGTACTTC. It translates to CASSVASGREDEQYF.

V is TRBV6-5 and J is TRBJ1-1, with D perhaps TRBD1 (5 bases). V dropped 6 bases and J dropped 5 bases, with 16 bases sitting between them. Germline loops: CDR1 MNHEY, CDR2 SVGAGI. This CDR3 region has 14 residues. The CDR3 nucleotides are TGTGCCAGCAGGATTGGGGGGGAGGCGACTGAAGCTTTCTTT. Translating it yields CASRIGGEATEAFF.

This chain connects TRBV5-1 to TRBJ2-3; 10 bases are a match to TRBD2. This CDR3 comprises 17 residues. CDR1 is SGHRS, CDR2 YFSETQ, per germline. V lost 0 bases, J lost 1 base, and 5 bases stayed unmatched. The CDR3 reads CASSLVPSGSGTDTQYF. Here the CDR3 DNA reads TGCGCCAGCAGCTTGGTGCCTAGCGGGAGTGGCACAGATACGCAGTATTTT.

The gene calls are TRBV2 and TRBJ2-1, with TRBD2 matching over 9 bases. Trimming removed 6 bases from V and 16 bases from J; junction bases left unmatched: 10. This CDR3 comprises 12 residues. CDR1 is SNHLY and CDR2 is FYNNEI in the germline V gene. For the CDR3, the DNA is TGTGCCAGCAGAATGGTAGCGGGAGCAAAATTCTTC. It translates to CASRMVAGAKFF.

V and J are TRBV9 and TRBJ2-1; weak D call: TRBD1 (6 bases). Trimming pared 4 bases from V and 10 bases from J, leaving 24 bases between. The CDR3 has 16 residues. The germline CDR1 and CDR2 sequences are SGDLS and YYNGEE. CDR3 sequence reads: CASSFQSGTLQLEQFF. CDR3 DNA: TGTGCCAGCAGCTTCCAGTCCGGGACACTTCAATTGGAGCAGTTCTTC.

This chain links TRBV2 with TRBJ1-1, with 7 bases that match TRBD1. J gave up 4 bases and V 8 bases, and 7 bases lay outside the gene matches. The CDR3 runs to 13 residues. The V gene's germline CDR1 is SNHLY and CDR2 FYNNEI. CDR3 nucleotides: TGTGCCAGCTCGGAGGGGGCAGGCACTGAAGCTTTCTTT. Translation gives CASSEGAGTEAFF. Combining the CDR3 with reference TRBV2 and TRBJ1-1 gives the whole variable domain EPEVTQTPSHQVTQMGQEVILRCVPISNHLYFYWYRQILGQKVEFLVSFYNNEISEKSEIFDDQFSVERPDGSNFTLKIRSTKLEDSAMYFCASSEGAGTEAFFGQGTRLTVV.